One and the same sample provided the 7 T cell receptor beta chains below, sequenced in a study of pediatric ulcerative colitis. Generated by immunoSEQ multiplex PCR, the TCRdb table keeps only in-frame clones and is missing some. The data hold 45,000 to 55,000 clones, with under 80% observed a single time. The rectum was sampled with one to two pinch biopsies at colonoscopy. The source material was gut tissue. Receptor source: a girl between 10 and 17 years old with moderate ulcerative colitis.

V and J are TRBV30 and TRBJ2-1, with TRBD2 identical over 9 bases. The trim removed 2 bases at V and 8 bases at J, leaving 4 bases unmatched. Germline V gene data show CDR1 as GTSNPN and CDR2 as SVGIG (reference sequence). The CDR3 is 13 residues long. Here the CDR3 DNA reads TGTGCCTGGAGTCCTTCTAGCGGGGATGAGCAGTTCTTC. The encoded protein is CAWSPSSGDEQFF.

This clone was seen more than once but under ten times. DNA for the CDR3: TGTGCCAGCAGTCTTATTTCCGGGACTAGCGAGTACAATGAGCAGTTCTTC. Protein product: CASSLISGTSEYNEQFF. V usage is TRBV4-2 and J usage is TRBJ2-1; 10 bases map to TRBD2. V was pared by 6 bases and J by 4 bases, with 12 bases of the junction left unmatched. Looked up from germline, CDR1 is LGHNA and CDR2 is YNFKEQ. The CDR3 runs 17 residues.

This clone was observed a few times. The chain joins TRBV7-9 to TRBJ1-2, with D uncertain. The CDR3 runs to 14 residues. Germline V lookup: CDR1 SEHNR, CDR2 FQNEAQ (reference sequence). V was cut by 5 bases and J by 4 bases, with 14 bases left in between. The CDR3 DNA is TGTGCCAGCAGCGACATGGGGAGCCTCTATGGCTACACCTTC. Translated: CASSDMGSLYGYTF.

The chain carries TRBV4-2 and TRBJ2-3; 9 bases are a match to TRBD2. The CDR3 runs to 17 residues. Germline values: CDR1 LGHNA, CDR2 YNFKEQ. With 0 bases clipped from V and 5 bases from J, the junction kept 9 bases outside the gene matches. The CDR3 nucleotides read TGTGCCAGCAGCCAAGAACCAGCGGGGGGCCATAAAGATACGCAGTATTTT. It encodes CASSQEPAGGHKDTQYF.

The chain employs TRBV18 and TRBJ1-6; D call uncertain. CDR3 size: 14 residues. Germline V gene data show CDR1 as KGHSH and CDR2 as LQKENI. Trimming stripped 4 bases from V and 7 bases from J, with 11 bases between. In DNA form, the CDR3 reads TGTGCCAGCTCACTGACCGAGTTGAATTCACCCCTCCACTTT. Protein sequence: CASSLTELNSPLHF.

The chain recombines TRBV7-9 with TRBJ2-4; D is perhaps TRBD2 (5 bases). Germline V CDR1 and CDR2: SEHNR, FQNEAQ (reference sequence). The CDR3 length is 15 residues. The V end was cut by 4 bases, the J end by 4 bases, with 14 bases between. CDR3 sequence (DNA): TGTGCCAGCAGCTCGCCCCCTCCGGGGAAAAACATTCAGTACTTC. It specifies CASSSPPPGKNIQYF.

This chain joins TRBV18 and TRBJ2-4; D possibly corresponds to TRBD1 (5 bases). Trimming removed 3 bases at V and 0 bases at J, with 9 bases between. There are 15 residues in the CDR3. The germline CDR1 and CDR2 sequences are KGHSH and LQKENI. DNA for the CDR3: TGTGCCAGCTCACCCTTAGGGGTAGCCAAAAACATTCAGTACTTC. Translation: CASSPLGVAKNIQYF.